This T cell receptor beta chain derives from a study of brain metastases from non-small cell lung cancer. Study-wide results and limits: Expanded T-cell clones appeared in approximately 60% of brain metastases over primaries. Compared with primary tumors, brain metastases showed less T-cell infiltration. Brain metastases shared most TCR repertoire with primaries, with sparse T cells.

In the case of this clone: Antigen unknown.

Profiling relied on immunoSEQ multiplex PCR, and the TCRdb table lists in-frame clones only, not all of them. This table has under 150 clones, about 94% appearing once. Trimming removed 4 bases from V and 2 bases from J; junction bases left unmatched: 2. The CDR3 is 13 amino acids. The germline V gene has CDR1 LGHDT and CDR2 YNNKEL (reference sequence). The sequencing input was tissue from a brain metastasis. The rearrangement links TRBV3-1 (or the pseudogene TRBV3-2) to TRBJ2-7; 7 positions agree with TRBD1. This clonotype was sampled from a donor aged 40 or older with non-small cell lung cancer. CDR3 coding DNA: TGTGCCAGCAGCCTCGACAGGGCCTACGAGCAGTACTTC. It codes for CASSLDRAYEQYF.